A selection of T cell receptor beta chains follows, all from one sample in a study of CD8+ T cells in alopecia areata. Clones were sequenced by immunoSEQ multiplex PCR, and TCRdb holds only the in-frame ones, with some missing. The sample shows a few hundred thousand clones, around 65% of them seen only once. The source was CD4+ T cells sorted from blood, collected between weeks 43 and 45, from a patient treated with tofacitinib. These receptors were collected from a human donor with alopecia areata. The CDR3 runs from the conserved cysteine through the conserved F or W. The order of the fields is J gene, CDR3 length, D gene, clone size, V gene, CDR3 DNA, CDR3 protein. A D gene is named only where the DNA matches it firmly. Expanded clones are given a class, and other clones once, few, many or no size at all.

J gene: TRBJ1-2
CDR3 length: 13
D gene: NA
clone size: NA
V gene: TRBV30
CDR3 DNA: TGTGCCTGGAGTGTCTCCCGGGAGCCGGGCTACACCTTC
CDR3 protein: CAWSVSREPGYTF

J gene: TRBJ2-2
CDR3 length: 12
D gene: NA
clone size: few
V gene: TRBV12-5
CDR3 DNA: TGTGCTAGTGGCACAGGAGACGGGGAGCTGTTTTTT
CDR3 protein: CASGTGDGELFF

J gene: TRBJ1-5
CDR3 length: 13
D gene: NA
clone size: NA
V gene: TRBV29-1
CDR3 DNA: TGCAGCGTTGCCCTGACGGACAATCAGCCCCAGCATTTT
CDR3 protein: CSVALTDNQPQHF

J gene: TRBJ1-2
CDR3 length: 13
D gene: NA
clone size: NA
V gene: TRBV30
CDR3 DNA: TGTGCCTGGAGTGTATCAGGGAACTATGGCTACACCTTC
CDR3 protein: CAWSVSGNYGYTF

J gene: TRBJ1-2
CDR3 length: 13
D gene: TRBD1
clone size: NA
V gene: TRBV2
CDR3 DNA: TGTGCCAGCTCGGGACAGGGGGCGTCTGGCTACACCTTC
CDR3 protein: CASSGQGASGYTF

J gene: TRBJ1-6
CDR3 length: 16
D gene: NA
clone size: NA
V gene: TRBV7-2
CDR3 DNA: TGTGCCAGCAGCTTAGCGGCCGGGGTCTATAATTCACCCCTCCACTTT
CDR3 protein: CASSLAAGVYNSPLHF

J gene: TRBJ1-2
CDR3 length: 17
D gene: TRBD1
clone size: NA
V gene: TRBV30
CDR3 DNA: TGTGCCTGGAGTGTACGGCAGTTATGGGGACAGAACTATGGCTACACCTTC
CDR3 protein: CAWSVRQLWGQNYGYTF

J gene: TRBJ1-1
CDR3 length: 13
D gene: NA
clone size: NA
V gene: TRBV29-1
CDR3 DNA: TGCAGCGTTGTGGAAGGGCAAGGGGCTGAAGCTTTCTTT
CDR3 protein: CSVVEGQGAEAFF

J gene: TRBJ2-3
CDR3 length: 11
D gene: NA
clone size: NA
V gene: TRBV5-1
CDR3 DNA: TGCGCCAGCAGCGCGGGACAGAAGCAGTATTTT
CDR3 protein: CASSAGQKQYF

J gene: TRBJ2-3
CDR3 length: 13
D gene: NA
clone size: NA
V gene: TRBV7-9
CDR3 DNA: TGTGCCAGCAGTCAAGATGGCCCAGATACGCAGTATTTT
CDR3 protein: CASSQDGPDTQYF

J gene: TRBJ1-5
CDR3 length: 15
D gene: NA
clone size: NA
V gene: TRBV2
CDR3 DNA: TGTGCCAGCAGTGGGACACGATATAGCAATCAGCCCCAGCATTTT
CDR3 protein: CASSGTRYSNQPQHF

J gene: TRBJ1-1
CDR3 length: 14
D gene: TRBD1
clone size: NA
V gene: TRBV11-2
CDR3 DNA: TGTGCCAGCAGCCTGGGACAGGGGAACACTGAAGCTTTCTTT
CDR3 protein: CASSLGQGNTEAFF

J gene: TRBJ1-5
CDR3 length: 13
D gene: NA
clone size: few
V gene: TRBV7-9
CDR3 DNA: TGTGCCAGCAGCTTAATCGACAATCAGCCCCAGCATTTT
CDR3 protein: CASSLIDNQPQHF

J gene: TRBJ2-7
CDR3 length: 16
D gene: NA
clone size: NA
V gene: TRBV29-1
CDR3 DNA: TGCAGCGTCCATTCCAGGGCGAACGGACTATCCTACGAGCAGTACTTC
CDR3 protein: CSVHSRANGLSYEQYF

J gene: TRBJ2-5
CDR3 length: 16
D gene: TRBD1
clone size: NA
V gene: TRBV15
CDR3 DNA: TGTGCCACCAGCAGAGACAGGACAGGGTTTGAAGAGACCCAGTACTTC
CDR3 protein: CATSRDRTGFEETQYF

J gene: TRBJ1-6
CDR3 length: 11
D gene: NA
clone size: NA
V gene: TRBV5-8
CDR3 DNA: TGTGCCAGCAGCTTGGTTTCACCCCTCCACTTT
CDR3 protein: CASSLVSPLHF

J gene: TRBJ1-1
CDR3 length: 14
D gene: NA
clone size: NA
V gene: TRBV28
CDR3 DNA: TGTGCCAGCAGACGCCCGCTCCTGAACACTGAAGCTTTCTTT
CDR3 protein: CASRRPLLNTEAFF

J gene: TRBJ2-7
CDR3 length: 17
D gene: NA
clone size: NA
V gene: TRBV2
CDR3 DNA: TGTGCCAGCAGTGAAGGAGGGGCCAACAGGCCGTCCTACGAGCAGTACTTC
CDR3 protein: CASSEGGANRPSYEQYF

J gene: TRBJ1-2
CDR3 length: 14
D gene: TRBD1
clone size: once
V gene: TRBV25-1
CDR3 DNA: TGTGCCAGCCAGAAAACAGGGGGAAAGGATGGCTACACCTTC
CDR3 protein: CASQKTGGKDGYTF

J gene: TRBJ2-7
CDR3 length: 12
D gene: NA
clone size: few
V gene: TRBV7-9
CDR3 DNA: TGTGCCAGCAGCATATCTAGCTACGAGCAGTACTTC
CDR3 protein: CASSISSYEQYF

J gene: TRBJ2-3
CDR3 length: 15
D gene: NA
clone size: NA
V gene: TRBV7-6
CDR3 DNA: TGTGCCAGTTCCCTTGGTCCGACTAGCACAGATACGCAGTATTTT
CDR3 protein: CASSLGPTSTDTQYF

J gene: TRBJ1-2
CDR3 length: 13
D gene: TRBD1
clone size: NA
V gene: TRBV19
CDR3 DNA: TGTGCCACACAGGGACAGGGAAACTATGGCTACACCTTC
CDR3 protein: CATQGQGNYGYTF

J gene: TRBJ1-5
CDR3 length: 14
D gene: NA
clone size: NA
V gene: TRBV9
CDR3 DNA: TGTGCCAGCAGCGAGGTAGGGTACTATCAGCCCCAGCATTTT
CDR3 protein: CASSEVGYYQPQHF

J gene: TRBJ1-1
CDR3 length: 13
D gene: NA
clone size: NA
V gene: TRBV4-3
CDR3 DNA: TGCGCCAGCAGCCAAGAAGTGGACAGAGAAGCTTTCTTT
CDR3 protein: CASSQEVDREAFF

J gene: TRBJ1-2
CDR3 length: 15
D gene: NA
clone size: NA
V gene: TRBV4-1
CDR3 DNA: TGCGCCAGCAGCCAGAATGACAGGCTCTCCTATGGCTACACCTTC
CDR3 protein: CASSQNDRLSYGYTF

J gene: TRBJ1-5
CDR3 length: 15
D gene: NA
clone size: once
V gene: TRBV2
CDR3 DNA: TGTGCCAGCAGTAGTGATGGGTTGGGCCATCAGCCCCAGCATTTT
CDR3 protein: CASSSDGLGHQPQHF

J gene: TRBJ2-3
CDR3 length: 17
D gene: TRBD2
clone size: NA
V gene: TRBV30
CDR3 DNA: TGTGCCTGGAGTGTACGAACCCCGGGGGGGAGCACAGATACGCAGTATTTT
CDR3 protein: CAWSVRTPGGSTDTQYF

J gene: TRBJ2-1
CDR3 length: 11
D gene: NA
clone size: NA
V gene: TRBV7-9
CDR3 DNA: TGTGCCAGCGGGGGTTACAATGAGCAGTTCTTC
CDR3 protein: CASGGYNEQFF

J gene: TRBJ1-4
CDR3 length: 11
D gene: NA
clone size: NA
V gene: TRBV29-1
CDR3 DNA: TGCAGCGGGGGCAGTAATGAAAAACTGTTTTTT
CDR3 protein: CSGGSNEKLFF

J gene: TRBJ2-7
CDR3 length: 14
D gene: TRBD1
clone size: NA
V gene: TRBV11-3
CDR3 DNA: TGTGCCAGCAGCCCAGGGACAGGGAACGACGAGCAGTACTTC
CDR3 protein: CASSPGTGNDEQYF